The 9 T cell receptor beta chains reported below all come from one sample, sequenced in a study of shared clonotypes between healthy human individuals. The assay was immunoSEQ multiplex PCR, and TCRdb's table has in-frame clones only and misses some. This sample has more than 2 million clones, with 93% found just once. Naive CD8 cells were CD45RO-negative, positively selected for CCR7, excluding terminally differentiated effector memory CD45RA+ cells. The sample consisted of naive CD8+ T cells from PBMCs. These receptors came from a man in his late teens or twenties in good health. Some clones in this sample may be carry-over from other donors' samples.

The chain carries TRBV9 and TRBJ1-2; 7 nucleotides align to TRBD1. Germline CDR1 reads SGDLS; CDR2 reads YYNGEE. This CDR3 has 17 residues. Losses at the gene ends were 5 bases for V and 7 bases for J; bases not matched to a gene: 20. CDR3 residues: CASSRTGTAQPVSGYTF. The CDR3 coding sequence is TGTGCCAGCAGTCGAACCGGGACAGCACAACCTGTGAGTGGCTACACCTTC.

The chain carries TRBV9 and TRBJ1-2, with D tentatively TRBD1 (5 bases). The V gene's germline CDR1 is SGDLS and CDR2 YYNGEE. The CDR3 runs to 15 residues. The V gene lost 0 bases and the J gene lost 4 bases, with 13 bases spanning the gap. The CDR3 nucleotides read TGTGCCAGCAGCGTAGCTGGCGGGGGGATCTATGGCTACACCTTC. Amino acid sequence: CASSVAGGGIYGYTF.

The genes are TRBV7-8 and TRBJ2-5; no firm D call. The V end lost 5 bases, the J end lost 5 bases, and 12 bases lay between the germline ends. The CDR3 has 13 amino acids. Germline CDR1 is SGHVS and CDR2 is FQNEAQ. CDR3 in DNA: TGTGCCAGCAGCCCCCCCCTATGGGAGACCCAGTACTTC. Residues: CASSPPLWETQYF.

This clone has only one observation. The chain links TRBV27 to TRBJ2-7; the D gene could be TRBD1 or TRBD2 (5 bases each). CDR3 size: 13 residues. Looked up from germline, CDR1 is MNHEY and CDR2 is SMNVEV (reference sequence). V was trimmed by 9 bases and J by 3 bases, leaving 15 bases between them. The chain's CDR3 is CASKGEGYYEQYF. The CDR3 DNA sequence: TGTGCCAGTAAGGGCGAGGGGTACTACGAGCAGTACTTC.

The rearrangement uses TRBV28 and TRBJ2-7; TRBD2 matches at 12 bases. Trimming at V came to 5 bases and at J to 1 base, leaving 6 bases not matched to a gene. CDR1 is MDHEN and CDR2 is SYDVKM in the germline V gene. CDR3 length: 16 residues. The CDR3 DNA reads TGTGCCAGCAGTACCCCTAGCGGGAGGGTGTCCTACGAGCAGTACTTC. Amino acids: CASSTPSGRVSYEQYF. The full variable domain, in which reference TRBV28 and TRBJ2-7 provide the parts outside the CDR3, is DVKVTQSSRYLVKRTGEKVFLECVQDMDHENMFWYRQDPGLGLRLIYFSYDVKMKEKGDIPEGYSVSREKKERFSLILESASTNQTSMYLCASSTPSGRVSYEQYFGPGTRLTVT.

The V and J genes are TRBV7-6 and TRBJ1-5; TRBD1 is a possible D gene (5 bases). The length of the CDR3 is 16 residues. V dropped 4 bases and J dropped 0 bases, with 13 bases sitting between them. Germline CDR1 and CDR2: SGHVS and FNYEAQ. As DNA, the CDR3 is TGTGCCAGCAGCTCCTTGGGACGGAATAGCAATCAGCCCCAGCATTTT. It translates to CASSSLGRNSNQPQHF.

The CDR3 bases are TGTGCCAGCAGTTTCGACAGGGGGCTACAGCCCCAGCATTTT. This gives the protein CASSFDRGLQPQHF. The chain uses TRBV28 and TRBJ1-5; TRBD1 aligns across 10 bases. Germline CDR1 MDHEN, CDR2 SYDVKM. The V segment lost 3 bases and the J segment 7 bases; nucleotides outside the gene matches: 3. The CDR3 sequence is 14 residues long.

The chain recombines TRBV15 with TRBJ1-2; D possibly corresponds to TRBD1 (6 bases). CDR1 is LNHNV and CDR2 is YYDKDF in the germline V gene (reference sequence). The CDR3 length is 17 residues. V was clipped by 0 bases and J by 7 bases, with 21 bases between them. CDR3 nucleotide sequence: TGTGCCACCAGCAGAGATGGGGGGGACACTCACCGACGTGGCTACACCTTC. Translation: CATSRDGGDTHRRGYTF.

The rearrangement uses TRBV2 and TRBJ2-7, with 7 bases lining up with TRBD2. Germline V gene lookup returns CDR1 SNHLY and CDR2 FYNNEI. The CDR3 runs to 16 residues. The junction had 14 bases not matched to a gene; V was cut back by 6 bases and J by 3 bases. The CDR3: CASRTPMTSKDYEQYF. DNA for the CDR3: TGTGCCAGCAGGACCCCTATGACTAGCAAGGACTACGAGCAGTACTTC.